This TCR beta chain was documented in a study of T-cell memory formation after mild COVID-19. Study as a whole: TCR clusters were mostly donor specific. Study-wide results and limits: SARS-CoV-2 specificity was not confirmed for second-wave clones peaking on day 37. Contracting clones localized mainly to CM and EM when CD4+ and mainly to EMRA when CD8+.

V gave up 1 base and J gave up 0 bases, with 16 bases separating them. Germline lookup yields CDR1 SEHNR and CDR2 FQNEAQ (reference sequence). This CDR3 is 19 amino acids long. With constant-segment primers, 5'RACE yielded cDNA libraries of TCR alpha and TCR beta that carried sample barcodes and UMIs. Each CDR3 protein gets one entry after TCRdb re-called the 5' RACE reads with MiXCR. This table has approximately 300,000 distinct CDR3 sequences, approximately 16% appearing once. In this sample, this clonotype turned up a few times. Its antigen is currently unknown. The rearrangement uses TRBV7-9 and TRBJ2-6; maybe TRBD1 (6 bases). This TCR was recovered from a man aged 18 to 35 who had mild COVID-19 (a few samples of this study predate the infection). Cell type and time point are not known. Sequenced input: PBMCs or a T cell subset sorted from them (not recorded which). DNA of the CDR3: TGTGCCAGCAGCTTAGACCCACGGACAGCCCGCTCTGGGGCCAACGTCCTGACTTTC. Its protein product is CASSLDPRTARSGANVLTF.